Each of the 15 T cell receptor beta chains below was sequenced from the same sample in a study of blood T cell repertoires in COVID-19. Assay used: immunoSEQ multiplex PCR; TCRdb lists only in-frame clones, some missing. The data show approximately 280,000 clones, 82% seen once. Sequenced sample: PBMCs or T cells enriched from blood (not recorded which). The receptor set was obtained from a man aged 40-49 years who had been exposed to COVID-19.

CDR3 region: CASWGSFRSNTEAFF. CDR3 nucleotide sequence: TGTGCCAGTTGGGGCAGCTTTCGTTCTAACACTGAAGCTTTCTTT. This rearrangement joins TRBV19 to TRBJ1-1; the D gene is possibly TRBD1 (5 bases). CDR3 length: 15 amino acids. V was cut by 8 bases and J by 2 bases, with 18 bases left in between. Germline V lookup: CDR1 LNHDA, CDR2 SQIVND (reference sequence).

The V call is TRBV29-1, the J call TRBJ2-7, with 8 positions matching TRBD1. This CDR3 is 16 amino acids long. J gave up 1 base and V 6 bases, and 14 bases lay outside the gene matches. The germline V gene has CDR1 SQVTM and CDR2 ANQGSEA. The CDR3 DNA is TGCAGCGTCCGGGACAGGCCAACTGGGGAATCCTACGAGCAGTACTTC. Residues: CSVRDRPTGESYEQYF.

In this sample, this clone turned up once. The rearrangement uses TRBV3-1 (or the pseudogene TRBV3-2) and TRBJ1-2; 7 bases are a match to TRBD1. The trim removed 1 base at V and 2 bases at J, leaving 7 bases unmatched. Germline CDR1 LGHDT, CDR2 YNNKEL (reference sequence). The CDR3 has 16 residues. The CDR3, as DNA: TGTGCCAGCAGCCAAGTCCTCAGGGGGAAGAACTATGGCTACACCTTC. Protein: CASSQVLRGKNYGYTF.

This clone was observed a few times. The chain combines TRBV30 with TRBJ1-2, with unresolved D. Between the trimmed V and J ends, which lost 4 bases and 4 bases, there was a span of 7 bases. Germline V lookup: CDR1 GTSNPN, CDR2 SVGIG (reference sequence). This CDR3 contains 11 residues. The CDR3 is CAWTSPYGYTF. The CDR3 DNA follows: TGTGCCTGGACCTCCCCCTATGGCTACACCTTC.

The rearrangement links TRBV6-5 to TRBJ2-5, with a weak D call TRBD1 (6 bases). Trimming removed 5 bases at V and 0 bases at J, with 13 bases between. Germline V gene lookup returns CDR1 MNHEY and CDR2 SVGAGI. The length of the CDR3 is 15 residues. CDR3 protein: CASSTDRLYQETQYF. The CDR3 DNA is TGTGCCAGCAGTACTGACAGGTTGTACCAAGAGACCCAGTACTTC.

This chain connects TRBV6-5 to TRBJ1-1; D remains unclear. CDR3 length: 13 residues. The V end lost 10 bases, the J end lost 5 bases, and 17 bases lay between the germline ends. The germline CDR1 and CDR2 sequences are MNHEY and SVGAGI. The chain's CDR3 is CAILLQVSTEAFF. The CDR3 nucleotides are TGTGCCATCTTACTCCAGGTGTCTACTGAAGCTTTCTTT.

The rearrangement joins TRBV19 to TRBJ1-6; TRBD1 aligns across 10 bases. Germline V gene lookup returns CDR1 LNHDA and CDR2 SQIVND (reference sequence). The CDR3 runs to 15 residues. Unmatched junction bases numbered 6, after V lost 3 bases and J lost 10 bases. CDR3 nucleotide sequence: TGTGCCAGTAGTATGGGGACAGGGGAGTTATCACCCCTCCACTTT. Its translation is CASSMGTGELSPLHF. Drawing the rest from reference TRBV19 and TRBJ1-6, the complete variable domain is DGGITQSPKYLFRKEGQNVTLSCEQNLNHDAMYWYRQDPGQGLRLIYYSQIVNDFQKGDIAEGYSVSREKKESFPLTVTSAQKNPTAFYLCASSMGTGELSPLHFGNGTRLTVT.

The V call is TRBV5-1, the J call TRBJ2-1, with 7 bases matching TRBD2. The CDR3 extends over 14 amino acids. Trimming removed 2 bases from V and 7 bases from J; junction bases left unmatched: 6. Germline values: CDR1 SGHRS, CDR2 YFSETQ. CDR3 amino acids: CASSLGDYENEQFF. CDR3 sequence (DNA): TGCGCCAGCAGCTTAGGGGACTACGAGAATGAGCAGTTCTTC. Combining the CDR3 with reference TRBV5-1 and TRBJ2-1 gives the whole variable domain KAGVTQTPRYLIKTRGQQVTLSCSPISGHRSVSWYQQTPGQGLQFLFEYFSETQRNKGNFPGRFSGRQFSNSRSEMNVSTLELGDSALYLCASSLGDYENEQFFGPGTRLTVL.

The CDR3 DNA is TGCGCCAGCGGAATAGCGGGAGCCAGCTCCTACAATGAGCAGTTCTTC. Residues: CASGIAGASSYNEQFF. The V gene is TRBV5-1, the J gene TRBJ2-1; 9 bases fit TRBD2. The CDR3 covers 16 residues. Germline V gene sequence: CDR1 SGHRS, CDR2 YFSETQ. Trimming took 7 bases from V and 0 from J; bases not matched to a gene: 8.

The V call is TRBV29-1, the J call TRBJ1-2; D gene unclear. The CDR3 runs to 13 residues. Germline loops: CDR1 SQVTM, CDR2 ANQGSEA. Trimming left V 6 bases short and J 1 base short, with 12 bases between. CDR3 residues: CSVWAYLNYGYTF. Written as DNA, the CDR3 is TGCAGCGTATGGGCCTATCTTAACTATGGCTACACCTTC.

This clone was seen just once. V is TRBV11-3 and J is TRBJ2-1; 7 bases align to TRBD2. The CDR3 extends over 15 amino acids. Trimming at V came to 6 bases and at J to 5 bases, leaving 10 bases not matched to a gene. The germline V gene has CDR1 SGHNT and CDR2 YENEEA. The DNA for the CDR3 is TGTGCCAGCAGTTTTTCAGCGGGACTGAACAATGAGCAGTTCTTC. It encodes CASSFSAGLNNEQFF.

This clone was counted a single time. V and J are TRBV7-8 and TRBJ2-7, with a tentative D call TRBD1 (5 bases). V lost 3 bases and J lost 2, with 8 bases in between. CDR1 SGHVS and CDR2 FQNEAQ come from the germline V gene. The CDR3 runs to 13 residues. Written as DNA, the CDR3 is TGTGCCAGCAGCTTTGGCAGGGCCTACGAGCAGTACTTC. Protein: CASSFGRAYEQYF.

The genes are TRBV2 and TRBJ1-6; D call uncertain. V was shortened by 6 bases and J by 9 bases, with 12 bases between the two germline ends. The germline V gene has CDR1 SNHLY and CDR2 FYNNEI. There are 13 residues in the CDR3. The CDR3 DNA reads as TGTGCCAGCAGGCGGGGTCTTAGTTCACCCCTCCACTTT. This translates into CASRRGLSSPLHF.

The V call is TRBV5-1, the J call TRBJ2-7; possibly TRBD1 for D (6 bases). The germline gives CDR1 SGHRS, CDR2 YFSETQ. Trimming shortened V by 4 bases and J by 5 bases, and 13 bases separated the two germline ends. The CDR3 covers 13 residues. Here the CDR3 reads CASSIQGGNEQYF. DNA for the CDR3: TGCGCCAGCAGCATACAGGGTGGGAACGAGCAGTACTTC.

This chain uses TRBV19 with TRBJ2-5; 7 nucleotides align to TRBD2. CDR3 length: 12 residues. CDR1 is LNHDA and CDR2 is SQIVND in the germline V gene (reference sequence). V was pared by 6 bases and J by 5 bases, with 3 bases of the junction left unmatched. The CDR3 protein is CASSGRRETQYF. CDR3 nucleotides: TGTGCCAGTAGCGGGAGGAGGGAGACCCAGTACTTC. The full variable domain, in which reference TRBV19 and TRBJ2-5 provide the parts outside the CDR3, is DGGITQSPKYLFRKEGQNVTLSCEQNLNHDAMYWYRQDPGQGLRLIYYSQIVNDFQKGDIAEGYSVSREKKESFPLTVTSAQKNPTAFYLCASSGRRETQYFGPGTRLLVL.